Presented here are 26 T cell receptor beta chains from one specimen sequenced in a study of T cell responses to AZD1222 COVID-19 vaccine. The protocol was immunoSEQ multiplex PCR, while the TCRdb copy is restricted to in-frame clones and leaves out a portion. This sample has approximately 150,000 clones, with roughly nine tenths found just once. The input for sequencing was peripheral blood, taken on day 0 of AZD1222 vaccination. These receptor sequences come from an adult in good health.

This rearrangement joins TRBV6-2 or TRBV6-3 to TRBJ2-7; no clear D gene. CDR3 size: 12 residues. Trimming stripped 2 bases from V and 5 bases from J, with 7 bases between. The germline CDR1 and CDR2 sequences are MNHEY and SVGEGT. The chain's CDR3 is CASSYNGDEQYF. CDR3 nucleotides: TGTGCCAGCAGTTACAATGGGGACGAGCAGTACTTC.

This chain connects TRBV18 to TRBJ1-1, with a weak D call TRBD1 (5 bases). CDR3 size: 14 residues. Germline CDR1 reads KGHSH; CDR2 reads LQKENI. The ends were cut back, 3 bases at V and 2 bases at J, with 10 bases in the middle. The chain's CDR3 is CASSPPDRNTEAFF. DNA of the CDR3: TGTGCCAGCTCACCCCCTGACAGAAACACTGAAGCTTTCTTT.

This chain uses TRBV11-2 with TRBJ1-6; D remains unclear. This CDR3 region has 15 residues. Germline V gene data show CDR1 as SGHAT and CDR2 as FQNNGV. V was shortened by 7 bases and J by 2 bases, with 12 bases between the two germline ends. CDR3 DNA sequence: TGTGCCAGCACTCGACTCGTTCCCTATAATTCACCCCTCCACTTT. Translation: CASTRLVPYNSPLHF.

This clone was counted a single time. J is TRBJ1-1 and V is TRBV11-2; the D is unclear. V lost 2 bases to trimming and J lost 4 bases, with 11 bases between them. This CDR3 contains 14 residues. Germline CDR1 and CDR2: SGHAT and FQNNGV. The DNA for the CDR3 is TGTGCCAGCAGCTTATATCCGGGCCCCACTGAAGCTTTCTTT. Translating it yields CASSLYPGPTEAFF.

Here the CDR3 DNA reads TGTGCCAGCAGCTCGCCCGGATTAGCGGGGGGGCCCAATGAGCAGTTCTTC. It codes for CASSSPGLAGGPNEQFF. V is TRBV7-8 and J is TRBJ2-1, with TRBD2 matching over 11 bases. Per germline, CDR1 SGHVS and CDR2 FQNEAQ. The CDR3 is made up of 17 amino acids. The V segment lost 4 bases and the J segment 6 bases; nucleotides outside the gene matches: 11.

The chain uses TRBV19 and TRBJ1-4; 9 bases are shared with TRBD1. Germline V gene sequence: CDR1 LNHDA, CDR2 SQIVND (reference sequence). The trim removed 3 bases at V and 7 bases at J, leaving 6 bases unmatched. The CDR3 is made up of 15 amino acids. CDR3 protein: CASSITGGEGEKLFF. The CDR3 DNA reads as TGTGCCAGTAGTATCACAGGGGGCGAGGGTGAAAAACTGTTTTTT.

The V call is TRBV28, the J call TRBJ2-1; 9 bases match TRBD2. This CDR3 region has 16 residues. Germline CDR1 reads MDHEN; CDR2 reads SYDVKM. V shed 6 bases, J shed 9 bases, and the junction held 15 bases outside the gene matches. CDR3 sequence: CASRHEGLALGSEQFF. The CDR3 bases are TGTGCCAGCAGACATGAAGGACTAGCGCTCGGGAGTGAGCAGTTCTTC.

J is TRBJ1-5 and V is TRBV19; D gene ambiguous. Deletions cut 5 bases from V and 0 bases from J, with 5 bases between. This CDR3 region has 13 residues. Germline CDR1 reads LNHDA; CDR2 reads SQIVND (reference sequence). The CDR3, as DNA: TGTGCCAGTAGTTCTGATAGCAATCAGCCCCAGCATTTT. Its translation: CASSSDSNQPQHF.

The rearrangement uses TRBV4-3 and TRBJ1-2, with 8 bases that match TRBD1. CDR1 and CDR2 (germline): LGHNA, YSLEER. The J segment lost 4 bases and the V segment lost 0 bases, leaving 7 bases of the junction unmatched. CDR3 length: 16 residues. CDR3 nucleotides: TGCGCCAGCAGCCAAGAAGTGGCAGGGGGCATCTATGGCTACACCTTC. This gives the protein CASSQEVAGGIYGYTF.

This CDR3 is CASSQQGIRSPLHF. CDR3 DNA sequence: TGTGCCAGCAGCCAGCAGGGGATAAGGTCACCCCTCCACTTT. The V call is TRBV7-3, the J call TRBJ1-6, with D maybe TRBD1 (6 bases). This CDR3 region has 14 residues. Germline loops: CDR1 SGHTA, CDR2 FQGTGA. The germline V and J ends were trimmed by 5 bases and 10 bases, with 15 bases remaining between them.

The chain couples TRBV9 to TRBJ1-5, with unresolved D. This CDR3 has 16 residues. In germline, CDR1 is SGDLS, CDR2 YYNGEE. The V end lost 4 bases, the J end lost 0 bases, and 14 bases lay between the germline ends. The CDR3 here is CASSPRDLGSNQPQHF. CDR3 bases: TGTGCCAGCAGCCCCCGCGACCTGGGTAGCAATCAGCCCCAGCATTTT. The variable domain in full, completed from reference TRBV9 and TRBJ1-5, reads DSGVTQTPKHLITATGQRVTLRCSPRSGDLSVYWYQQSLDQGLQFLIQYYNGEERAKGNILERFSAQQFPDLHSELNLSSLELGDSALYFCASSPRDLGSNQPQHFGDGTRLSIL.

The rearrangement links TRBV28 to TRBJ2-7; D is perhaps TRBD1 (5 bases). Trimming removed 6 bases at V and 3 bases at J, with 9 bases between. Germline-derived CDR1 and CDR2 are MDHEN and SYDVKM. The CDR3 sequence is 12 residues long. CDR3 DNA: TGTGCCAGCAGGAAGGGGTTCTACGAGCAGTACTTC. Translation: CASRKGFYEQYF.

The chain recombines TRBV6-6 with TRBJ2-1, with D possibly being TRBD1 or TRBD2 (5 bases each). The germline V and J ends were trimmed by 1 base and 7 bases, with 5 bases remaining between them. Germline V lookup: CDR1 MNHNY, CDR2 SVGAGI (reference sequence). The CDR3 runs to 12 residues. The CDR3, as DNA: TGTGCCAGCAGTTACTGGGGGAATGAGCAGTTCTTC. Translated, it gives CASSYWGNEQFF.

The chain combines TRBV7-6 with TRBJ1-5; D is unclear. The germline CDR1 and CDR2 sequences are SGHVS and FNYEAQ. Trimming took 2 bases from V and 2 from J, leaving 16 bases between them. The CDR3 consists of 17 residues. CDR3 DNA: TGTGCCAGCAGCTTAAGTCGCGCGCACTTCGGCAATCAGCCCCAGCATTTT. The encoded protein is CASSLSRAHFGNQPQHF.

This sequence joins TRBV5-6 and TRBJ2-2; D gene ambiguous. This CDR3 has 12 amino acids. Germline lookup yields CDR1 SGHDT and CDR2 YYEEEE. Trimming took 0 bases from V and 4 from J, leaving 1 base between them. DNA of the CDR3: TGTGCCAGCAGCTTGGCCACCGGGGAGCTGTTTTTT. It encodes CASSLATGELFF. Based on the CDR3 plus reference TRBV5-6 and TRBJ2-2, the full variable domain is DAGVTQSPTHLIKTRGQQVTLRCSPKSGHDTVSWYQQALGQGPQFIFQYYEEEERQRGNFPDRFSGHQFPNYSSELNVNALLLGDSALYLCASSLATGELFFGEGSRLTVL.

The rearrangement uses TRBV19 and TRBJ1-2, with TRBD1 matching 8 bases. Germline values: CDR1 LNHDA, CDR2 SQIVND (reference sequence). There are 16 residues in the CDR3. With 0 bases clipped from V and 2 bases from J, the junction kept 5 bases outside the gene matches. The CDR3 DNA reads as TGTGCCAGTAGTATAGATAGTGGGACAGGAAACTATGGCTACACCTTC. It encodes CASSIDSGTGNYGYTF.

The chain has TRBV19 and TRBJ2-1; D gene ambiguous. V dropped 7 bases and J dropped 2 bases, with 12 bases sitting between them. CDR3 size: 14 residues. Germline values: CDR1 LNHDA, CDR2 SQIVND (reference sequence). CDR3 DNA sequence: TGTGCCAGTAATGGGCAGTCCGCCTACAATGAGCAGTTCTTC. It codes for CASNGQSAYNEQFF.

The rearrangement joins TRBV19 to TRBJ2-7, with 9 positions matching TRBD1. The CDR3 consists of 13 residues. Germline values: CDR1 LNHDA, CDR2 SQIVND (reference sequence). V lost 9 bases, J lost 8 bases, and 11 bases stayed unmatched. CDR3 in amino acids: CASENSQGAKQYF. DNA of the CDR3: TGTGCCAGCGAGAACTCACAGGGGGCAAAGCAGTACTTC.

V gene TRBV9 combines with J gene TRBJ2-1, with 13 positions matching TRBD2. The germline gives CDR1 SGDLS, CDR2 YYNGEE. The V gene end was trimmed by 3 bases and the J gene end by 8 bases; junction bases not matched to a gene: 14. CDR3 length: 18 amino acids. CDR3 in DNA: TGTGCCAGCAGCGCCCACTGGGGACTAGCGGGATCGGAGGATGAGCAGTTCTTC. This gives the protein CASSAHWGLAGSEDEQFF.

The gene calls are TRBV7-9 and TRBJ2-5; perhaps D is TRBD1 or TRBD2 (5 bases each). Trimming took off 5 bases at V and 1 base at J, with 20 bases between the two ends. CDR1 and CDR2 (germline): SEHNR, FQNEAQ (reference sequence). CDR3 length: 17 residues. The chain's CDR3 is CASSIPWGLGLQETQYF. In DNA, the CDR3 is TGTGCCAGCAGCATCCCGTGGGGCCTAGGACTCCAAGAGACCCAGTACTTC.

The chain links TRBV27 to TRBJ1-4; 10 nucleotides match TRBD1. CDR3 length: 15 amino acids. J gave up 8 bases and V 10 bases, and 13 bases lay outside the gene matches. Germline CDR1 is MNHEY and CDR2 is SMNVEV (reference sequence). The CDR3 DNA sequence: TGTGCCACCAAAACCTCCGGGACAGGGGCAGAAAAACTGTTTTTT. Amino acid sequence: CATKTSGTGAEKLFF.

This clone was observed once. This rearrangement joins TRBV28 to TRBJ1-5; D unclear. Trimming took off 1 base at V and 5 bases at J, with 3 bases between the two ends. The CDR3 runs to 12 residues. Germline V gene sequence: CDR1 MDHEN, CDR2 SYDVKM. Here the CDR3 reads CASSLSHQPQHF. The CDR3 nucleotides read TGTGCCAGCAGTTTATCACATCAGCCCCAGCATTTT. The full variable domain, with the rest looked up from reference TRBV28 and TRBJ1-5, is DVKVTQSSRYLVKRTGEKVFLECVQDMDHENMFWYRQDPGLGLRLIYFSYDVKMKEKGDIPEGYSVSREKKERFSLILESASTNQTSMYLCASSLSHQPQHFGDGTRLSIL.

This sequence joins TRBV15 and TRBJ1-1; D is unresolved. V shed 3 bases and J shed 5 bases, with 13 bases lying between them. The germline V gene encodes CDR1 LNHNV and CDR2 YYDKDF (reference sequence). This CDR3 spans 14 amino acids. The CDR3 DNA follows: TGTGCCACCAGCAGGGACCCCGCGGGGACTGAAGCTTTCTTT. It translates to CATSRDPAGTEAFF.

This rearrangement joins TRBV7-8 to TRBJ2-1; D gene uncertain. Trimming pared 1 base from V and 5 bases from J, leaving 12 bases between. Germline V lookup: CDR1 SGHVS, CDR2 FQNEAQ. The CDR3 is 15 amino acids. CDR3 bases: TGTGCCAGCAGCTTAGGGTTCAGTATCAACAATGAGCAGTTCTTC. Amino acid sequence: CASSLGFSINNEQFF.

The chain carries TRBV4-3 and TRBJ2-2, with 7 bases matching TRBD1. After removal of 0 bases from V and 5 bases from J, the junction contained 9 bases not matched to a gene. This CDR3 contains 17 residues. Germline assignment: CDR1 LGHNA and CDR2 YSLEER. CDR3 amino acids: CASSQDPQGVGTGELFF. CDR3 coding DNA: TGCGCCAGCAGCCAAGACCCCCAGGGGGTCGGAACCGGGGAGCTGTTTTTT.

V is TRBV30 and J is TRBJ2-1; TRBD2 matches 8 bases. Germline V lookup: CDR1 GTSNPN, CDR2 SVGIG (reference sequence). The J segment lost 0 bases and the V segment lost 0 bases, leaving 7 bases of the junction unmatched. This CDR3 is 17 amino acids long. The CDR3 loop reads CAWSVPASGSSYNEQFF. In nucleotides, the CDR3 is TGTGCCTGGAGTGTCCCAGCCAGCGGGAGCTCCTACAATGAGCAGTTCTTC.